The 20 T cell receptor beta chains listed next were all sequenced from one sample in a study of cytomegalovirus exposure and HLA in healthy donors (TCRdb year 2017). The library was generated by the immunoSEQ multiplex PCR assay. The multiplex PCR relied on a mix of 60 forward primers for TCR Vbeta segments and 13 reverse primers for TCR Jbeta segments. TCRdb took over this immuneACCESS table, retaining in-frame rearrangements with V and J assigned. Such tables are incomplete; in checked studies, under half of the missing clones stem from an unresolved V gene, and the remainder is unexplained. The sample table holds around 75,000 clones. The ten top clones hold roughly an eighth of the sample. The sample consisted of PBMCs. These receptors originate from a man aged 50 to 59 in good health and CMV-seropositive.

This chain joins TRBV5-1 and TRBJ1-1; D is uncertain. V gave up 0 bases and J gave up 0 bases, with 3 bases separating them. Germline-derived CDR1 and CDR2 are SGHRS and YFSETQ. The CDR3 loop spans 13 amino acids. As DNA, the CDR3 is TGCGCCAGCAGCTTGGTCGTGAACACTGAAGCTTTCTTT. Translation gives CASSLVVNTEAFF.

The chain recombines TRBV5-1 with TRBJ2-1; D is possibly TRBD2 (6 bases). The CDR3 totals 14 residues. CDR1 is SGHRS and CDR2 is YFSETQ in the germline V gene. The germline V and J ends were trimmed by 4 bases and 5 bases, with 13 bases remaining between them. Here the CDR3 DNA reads TGCGCCAGCAGCCCGTGGGACTTCCACAATGAGCAGTTCTTC. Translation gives CASSPWDFHNEQFF.

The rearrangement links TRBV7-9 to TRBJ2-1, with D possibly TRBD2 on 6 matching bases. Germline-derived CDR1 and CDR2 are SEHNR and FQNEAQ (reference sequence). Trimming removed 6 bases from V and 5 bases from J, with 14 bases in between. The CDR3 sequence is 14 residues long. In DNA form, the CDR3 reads TGTGCCAGCAGTTCCGGGACTGCTAACAATGAGCAGTTCTTC. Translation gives CASSSGTANNEQFF.

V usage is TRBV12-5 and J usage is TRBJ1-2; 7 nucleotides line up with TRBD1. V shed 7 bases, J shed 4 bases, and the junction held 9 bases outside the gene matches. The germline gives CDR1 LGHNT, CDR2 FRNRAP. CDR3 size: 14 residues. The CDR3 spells CASAPTGSGYGYTF. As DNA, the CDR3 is TGTGCTAGTGCCCCGACAGGGTCGGGCTATGGCTACACCTTC.

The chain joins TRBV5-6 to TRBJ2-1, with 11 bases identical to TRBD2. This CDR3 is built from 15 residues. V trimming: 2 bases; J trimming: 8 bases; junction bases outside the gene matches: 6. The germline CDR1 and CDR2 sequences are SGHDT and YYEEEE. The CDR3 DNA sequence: TGTGCCAGCAGCTTTAAGACTAGCGGGGAGGATGAGCAGTTCTTC. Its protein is CASSFKTSGEDEQFF.

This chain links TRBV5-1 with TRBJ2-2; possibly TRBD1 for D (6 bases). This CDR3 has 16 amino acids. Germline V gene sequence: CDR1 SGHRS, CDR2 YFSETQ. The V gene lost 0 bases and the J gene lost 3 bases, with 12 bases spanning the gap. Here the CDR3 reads CASSLDGQGHTGELFF. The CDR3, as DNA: TGCGCCAGCAGCTTGGACGGGCAGGGGCACACCGGGGAGCTGTTTTTT.

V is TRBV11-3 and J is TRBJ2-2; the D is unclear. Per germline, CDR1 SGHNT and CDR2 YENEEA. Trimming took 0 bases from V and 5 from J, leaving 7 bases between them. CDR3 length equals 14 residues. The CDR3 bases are TGTGCCAGCAGCTTAGATCCGACAACCGGGGAGCTGTTTTTT. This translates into CASSLDPTTGELFF.

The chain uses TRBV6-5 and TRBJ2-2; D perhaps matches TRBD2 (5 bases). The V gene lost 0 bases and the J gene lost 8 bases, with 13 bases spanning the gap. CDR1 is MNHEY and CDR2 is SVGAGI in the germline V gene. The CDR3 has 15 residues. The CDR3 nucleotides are TGTGCCAGCAGTTACTCGGTGTCGGGGATAGGGGAGCTGTTTTTT. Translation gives CASSYSVSGIGELFF.

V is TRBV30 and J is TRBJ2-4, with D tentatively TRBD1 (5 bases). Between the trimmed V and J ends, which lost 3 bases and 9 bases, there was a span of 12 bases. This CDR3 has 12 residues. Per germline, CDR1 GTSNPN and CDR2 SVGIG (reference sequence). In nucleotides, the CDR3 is TGTGCCTGGAGCCCGGATAGGGGCATTCAGTACTTC. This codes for CAWSPDRGIQYF.

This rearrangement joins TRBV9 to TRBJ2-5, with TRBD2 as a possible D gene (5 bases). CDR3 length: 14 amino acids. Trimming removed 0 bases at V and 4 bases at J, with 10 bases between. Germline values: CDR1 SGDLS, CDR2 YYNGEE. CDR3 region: CASSVAEGRETQYF. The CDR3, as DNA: TGTGCCAGCAGCGTAGCCGAGGGTAGAGAGACCCAGTACTTC.

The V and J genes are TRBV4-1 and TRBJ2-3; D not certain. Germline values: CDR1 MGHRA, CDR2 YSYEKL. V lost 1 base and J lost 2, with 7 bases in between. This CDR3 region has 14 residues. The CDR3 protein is CASSQGLITDTQYF. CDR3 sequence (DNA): TGCGCCAGCAGCCAAGGACTCATCACAGATACGCAGTATTTT.

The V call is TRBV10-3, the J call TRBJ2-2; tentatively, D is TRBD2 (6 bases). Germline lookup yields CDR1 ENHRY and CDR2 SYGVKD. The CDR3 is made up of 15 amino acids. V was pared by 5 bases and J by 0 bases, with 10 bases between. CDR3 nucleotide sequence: TGTGCCATCAGTTTCGGGGGAGCGAACACCGGGGAGCTGTTTTTT. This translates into CAISFGGANTGELFF.

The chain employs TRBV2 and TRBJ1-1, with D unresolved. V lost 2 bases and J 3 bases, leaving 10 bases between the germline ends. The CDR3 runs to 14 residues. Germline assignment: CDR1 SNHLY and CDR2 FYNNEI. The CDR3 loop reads CASSESGRDTEAFF. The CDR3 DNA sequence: TGTGCCAGCAGTGAATCCGGGCGGGACACTGAAGCTTTCTTT.

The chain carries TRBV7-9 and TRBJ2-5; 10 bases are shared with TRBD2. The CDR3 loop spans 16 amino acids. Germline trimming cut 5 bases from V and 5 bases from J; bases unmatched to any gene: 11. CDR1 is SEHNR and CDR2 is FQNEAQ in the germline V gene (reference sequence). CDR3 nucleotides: TGTGCCAGCAGCCCTAGCGGGGGACTCCTTAGGGAGACCCAGTACTTC. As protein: CASSPSGGLLRETQYF.

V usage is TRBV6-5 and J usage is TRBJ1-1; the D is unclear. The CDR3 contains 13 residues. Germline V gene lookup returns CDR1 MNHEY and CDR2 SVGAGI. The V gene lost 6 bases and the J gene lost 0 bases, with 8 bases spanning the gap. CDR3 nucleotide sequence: TGTGCCAGCAGGGTGAGAATGAACACTGAAGCTTTCTTT. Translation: CASRVRMNTEAFF.

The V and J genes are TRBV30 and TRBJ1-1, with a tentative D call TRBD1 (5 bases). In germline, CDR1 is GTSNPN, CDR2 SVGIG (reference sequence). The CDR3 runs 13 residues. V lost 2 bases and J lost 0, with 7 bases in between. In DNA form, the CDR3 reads TGTGCCTGGAGTAAGGGGTTGAACACTGAAGCTTTCTTT. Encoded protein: CAWSKGLNTEAFF.

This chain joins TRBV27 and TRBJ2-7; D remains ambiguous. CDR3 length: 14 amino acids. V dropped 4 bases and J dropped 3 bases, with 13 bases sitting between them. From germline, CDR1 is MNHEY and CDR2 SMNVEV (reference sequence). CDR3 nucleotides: TGTGCCAGCAGTTCGGTCCAGACTTACTACGAGCAGTACTTC. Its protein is CASSSVQTYYEQYF.

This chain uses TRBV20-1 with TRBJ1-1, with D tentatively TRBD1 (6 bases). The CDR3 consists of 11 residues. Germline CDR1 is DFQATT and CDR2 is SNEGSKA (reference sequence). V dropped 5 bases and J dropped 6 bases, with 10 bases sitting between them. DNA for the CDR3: TGCAGTGCTTGGACAGTGTCTGAAGCTTTCTTT. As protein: CSAWTVSEAFF.

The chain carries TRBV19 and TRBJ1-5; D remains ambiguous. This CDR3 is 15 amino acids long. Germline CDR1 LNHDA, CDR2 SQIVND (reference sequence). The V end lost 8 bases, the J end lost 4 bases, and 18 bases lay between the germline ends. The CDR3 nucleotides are TGTGCCAGTTTGGGTTATTTGGCGGAAAATCAGCCCCAGCATTTT. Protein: CASLGYLAENQPQHF.

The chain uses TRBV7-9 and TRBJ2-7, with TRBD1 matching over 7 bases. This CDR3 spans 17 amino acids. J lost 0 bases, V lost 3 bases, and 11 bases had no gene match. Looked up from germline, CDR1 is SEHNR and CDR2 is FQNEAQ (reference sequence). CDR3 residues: CASSLYYGTASSYEQYF. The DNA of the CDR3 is TGTGCCAGCAGCTTGTATTACGGGACAGCGAGCTCCTACGAGCAGTACTTC.